A selection of T cell receptor beta chains follows, all from one sample in a study of cytomegalovirus exposure and HLA in healthy donors. Clones were sequenced by immunoSEQ multiplex PCR, and TCRdb holds only the in-frame ones, with some missing. The sample holds under 250,000 clones, about 81% seen once. The source material was PBMCs. The origin of the receptors is a middle-aged woman in good health and CMV-seronegative. CDR3s include the opening cysteine and the closing phenylalanine or tryptophan. Each record gives: clone size, D gene, J gene, V gene, CDR3 protein, CDR3 DNA. A D gene is named only where the DNA matches it firmly. Clone size appears in some rows only: once, few, many, or a class for an expanded clone.

>.|.|TRBJ1-2|TRBV28
CASSLLFRGYTF
TGTGCCAGCAGTTTATTGTTCAGAGGCTACACCTTC
>.|TRBD1|TRBJ1-2|TRBV7-8
CASSPGPTGASNF
TGTGCCAGCAGCCCCGGTCCCACAGGGGCATCAAACTTC
>.|.|TRBJ1-6|TRBV28
CASVGQGYSPLHF
TGTGCCAGCGTCGGGCAGGGATATTCACCCCTCCACTTT
>.|TRBD2|TRBJ2-2|TRBV10-3
CAISESPGLAGVVWNTGELFF
TGTGCCATCAGTGAGTCACCGGGACTAGCGGGAGTAGTGTGGAACACCGGGGAGCTGTTTTTT
>.|.|TRBJ2-7|TRBV2
CASITTRNDYLYEQYF
TGTGCCAGCATCACAACACGAAATGACTATCTCTACGAGCAGTACTTC
>.|.|TRBJ2-7|TRBV6-6
CASSYSKQSLEQYF
TGTGCCAGCAGTTACTCGAAACAGTCCCTCGAGCAGTACTTC
>.|TRBD2|TRBJ2-7|TRBV7-9
CSSSPRLAGVWEQYF
TGTTCCAGCAGCCCGCGACTAGCGGGAGTATGGGAGCAGTACTTC
>.|.|TRBJ2-1|TRBV7-9
CSSSSHTGPNSYNEQFF
TGTTCCAGCAGCTCCCACACAGGGCCCAACTCCTACAATGAGCAGTTCTTC
>.|TRBD1|TRBJ1-2|TRBV9
CASSFSTGVDYGYTF
TGTGCCAGCAGCTTTTCGACAGGGGTGGACTATGGCTACACCTTC
>.|.|TRBJ1-5|TRBV27
CASSLYSYSNQPQHF
TGTGCCAGCAGTTTATACAGTTATAGCAATCAGCCCCAGCATTTT
>once|TRBD2|TRBJ2-1|TRBV4-1
CASSHRRTSGSILNEQFF
TGCGCCAGCAGCCATCGCCGGACTAGCGGGAGTATCTTAAATGAGCAGTTCTTC
>.|.|TRBJ2-3|TRBV9
CASSVVGAGTDTQYF
TGTGCCAGCAGCGTTGTGGGGGCCGGGACAGATACGCAGTATTTT
>.|TRBD1|TRBJ1-2|TRBV7-6
CASSKRQGAKGYTF
TGTGCCAGCAGCAAACGACAGGGGGCGAAGGGCTACACCTTC
>.|.|TRBJ1-2|TRBV7-9
CASSSDYGYTF
TGTGCCAGCAGTTCGGACTATGGCTACACCTTC
>.|.|TRBJ2-2|TRBV2
CATCSTSIGELFF
TGTGCCACCTGCTCGACTAGTATCGGGGAGCTGTTTTTT
>.|TRBD1|TRBJ2-4|TRBV2
CASLLQGAENIQYF
TGTGCCAGTCTACTCCAGGGGGCGGAAAACATTCAGTACTTC
>.|.|TRBJ1-1|TRBV5-4
CASSTYGGMNTEAFF
TGTGCCAGCTCCACCTACGGGGGAATGAACACTGAAGCTTTCTTT
>.|.|TRBJ1-1|TRBV5-4
CASSQPWGGEQKAFF
TGTGCCAGCAGCCAACCTTGGGGGGGGGAACAAAAAGCTTTCTTT
>.|.|TRBJ1-3|TRBV29-1
CSVGLRRGNTIYF
TGCAGCGTGGGACTTCGAAGGGGAAACACCATATATTTT
>.|.|TRBJ2-1|TRBV2
CASSAPTAYNEQFF
TGTGCCAGCAGTGCGCCGACAGCCTACAATGAGCAGTTCTTC
>.|.|TRBJ1-4|TRBV10-3
CAISESGQGYEKLFF
TGTGCCATCAGTGAGTCAGGCCAGGGATATGAAAAACTGTTTTTT
>.|TRBD2|TRBJ2-3|TRBV19
CASSIKSHRAGSSTDTQYF
TGTGCCAGTAGTATTAAAAGTCATAGAGCGGGGTCTAGCACAGATACGCAGTATTTT
>.|.|TRBJ1-2|TRBV19
CASSISEQLSGGYTF
TGTGCCAGTAGTATTAGCGAACAGCTAAGCGGAGGCTACACCTTC
>.|TRBD2|TRBJ2-1|TRBV11-3
CASSLEGGSRNEQFF
TGTGCCAGCAGCTTAGAAGGCGGGAGCCGCAATGAGCAGTTCTTC
>.|TRBD2|TRBJ2-1|TRBV30
CAWRWGGYNEQFF
TGTGCCTGGAGGTGGGGGGGCTACAATGAGCAGTTCTTC
>.|.|TRBJ2-2|TRBV6-4
CASSDSGTGELFF
TGTGCCAGCAGTGACAGCGGGACCGGGGAGCTGTTTTTT
>.|.|TRBJ1-1|TRBV6-6
CASTGAMNTEAFF
TGTGCCAGCACAGGGGCGATGAACACTGAAGCTTTCTTT
>.|TRBD2|TRBJ2-3|TRBV10-3
CAISGTSGSSVTDTQYF
TGTGCCATCAGTGGGACTAGCGGGAGTTCTGTCACAGATACGCAGTATTTT
>.|.|TRBJ2-2|TRBV27
CASRKFNRVGELFF
TGTGCCAGCAGAAAATTCAACAGGGTCGGGGAGCTGTTTTTT
>.|TRBD1|TRBJ1-1|TRBV9
CASSPRDRVTEAFF
TGTGCCAGCAGCCCCCGGGACAGGGTAACTGAAGCTTTCTTT
>.|.|TRBJ2-7|TRBV5-1
CASSSGATRSSYEQYF
TGCGCCAGCAGCTCAGGGGCGACAAGAAGCTCCTACGAGCAGTACTTC
>.|.|TRBJ1-2|TRBV27
CASSLWGGGRASLRGYTF
TGTGCCAGCAGTTTATGGGGTGGTGGCAGGGCGTCTCTTCGGGGCTACACCTTC
>few|TRBD1|TRBJ1-4|TRBV7-7
CASSLSQGDEKLFF
TGTGCCAGCAGCTTGAGTCAGGGGGACGAAAAACTGTTTTTT
>.|TRBD2|TRBJ2-7|TRBV27
CASSLAGVYEQYF
TGTGCCAGCAGTTTAGCGGGAGTTTACGAGCAGTACTTC
>.|TRBD2|TRBJ2-7|TRBV19
CASGITSGSYEQYF
TGTGCCAGTGGAATTACTAGCGGCTCCTACGAGCAGTACTTC
>.|TRBD1|TRBJ1-6|TRBV7-9
CASSPGQGGSPLHF
TGTGCCAGCAGCCCGGGACAGGGTGGTTCACCCCTCCACTTT
>.|TRBD1|TRBJ1-1|TRBV7-3
CASSTSGTGVWMNTEAFF
TGTGCCAGCAGCACATCCGGGACAGGGGTTTGGATGAACACTGAAGCTTTCTTT
>.|.|TRBJ2-5|TRBV21-1
CASSSSHGTHF
TGTGCCAGCAGCTCCTCGCACGGTACTCACTTC
>once|TRBD2|TRBJ2-1|TRBV7-9
CASSSQNRLAGGSDNEQFF
TGTGCCAGCAGCTCTCAAAACCGGCTAGCGGGAGGGAGTGACAATGAGCAGTTCTTC
>.|.|TRBJ1-5|TRBV30
CAWEAGDNQPQHF
TGTGCCTGGGAGGCAGGGGACAATCAGCCCCAGCATTTT
>.|.|TRBJ1-5|TRBV6-1
CASSEEDSGNQPQHF
TGTGCCAGCAGTGAAGAGGACAGCGGCAATCAGCCCCAGCATTTT
>.|.|TRBJ2-3|TRBV21-1
CASRPLRGTSTDTQYF
TGTGCCAGCAGACCTTTAAGGGGCACCAGCACAGATACGCAGTATTTT
>.|.|TRBJ1-1|TRBV6-5
CASSYSRGEAFF
TGTGCCAGCAGTTACTCACGGGGTGAAGCTTTCTTT
>few|.|TRBJ1-5|TRBV12-1
CASSFGHLNQPQHF
TGTGCCAGCAGCTTTGGGCACCTCAATCAGCCCCAGCATTTT
>.|.|TRBJ2-7|TRBV5-6
CASSLMGPLLYEQYF
TGTGCCAGCAGCTTGATGGGGCCACTCCTCTACGAGCAGTACTTC
>.|.|TRBJ2-1|TRBV6-5
CATETANRNEQFF
TGTGCCACCGAGACAGCAAACCGCAATGAGCAGTTCTTC
>.|.|TRBJ1-1|TRBV5-1
CASSLVGGFGGLNTEAFF
TGCGCCAGCAGCTTGGTGGGCGGGTTCGGTGGCCTGAACACTGAAGCTTTCTTT
>.|TRBD2|TRBJ2-4|TRBV7-8
CASSRGLASGLAKNIQYF
TGTGCCAGCAGCCGGGGACTAGCGTCGGGGTTAGCCAAAAACATTCAGTACTTC
>.|.|TRBJ1-2|TRBV5-1
CASSFSGTNYGYTF
TGCGCCAGCAGCTTTTCAGGAACTAACTATGGCTACACCTTC
>.|TRBD2|TRBJ2-7|TRBV4-1
CASSQEPGRAGYEQYF
TGCGCCAGCAGCCAAGAACCGGGAAGAGCGGGATATGAGCAGTACTTC
>.|.|TRBJ1-5|TRBV19
CASSIRGETAQPQHF
TGTGCCAGTAGTATACGAGGCGAAACGGCTCAGCCCCAGCATTTT
>.|TRBD2|TRBJ2-1|TRBV2
CASSQRLAARDEQFF
TGTGCCAGCAGTCAACGACTAGCGGCGAGGGATGAGCAGTTCTTC
>.|TRBD2|TRBJ2-3|TRBV18
CASSPPRQTSGSDTQYF
TGTGCCAGCTCACCACCGCGTCAGACTAGCGGGAGTGATACGCAGTATTTT
>.|TRBD1|TRBJ1-2|TRBV7-9
CSSSTTGGYGYTF
TGTTCCAGCAGCACCACAGGGGGCTATGGCTACACCTTC
>.|.|TRBJ1-3|TRBV6-6
CASRYDSISGNTIYF
TGTGCCAGCAGGTACGACAGCATCTCTGGAAACACCATATATTTT
>.|.|TRBJ2-1|TRBV9
CASSVEGLSYNEQFF
TGTGCCAGCAGCGTAGAGGGGTTATCCTACAATGAGCAGTTCTTC
>.|.|TRBJ2-5|TRBV30
CAWSRGETQYF
TGTGCCTGGAGCAGGGGAGAGACCCAGTACTTC
>.|.|TRBJ2-1|TRBV2
CASSGPRASATRINEQFF
TGTGCCAGCAGTGGTCCCCGGGCTAGCGCTACGAGGATCAATGAGCAGTTCTTC
>few|.|TRBJ2-5|TRBV30
CAWSRQGFPETQYF
TGTGCCTGGAGTCGCCAGGGGTTTCCAGAGACCCAGTACTTC
>.|.|TRBJ1-2|TRBV7-9
CASSLAAGRNYGYTF
TGTGCCAGCAGCTTAGCTGCGGGGCGCAACTATGGCTACACCTTC